This TCR beta chain was recovered during a study of CD8 T cells in acute hepatitis C reinfection. Assay: immunoSEQ multiplex PCR; the TCRdb copy retains only in-frame clones and omits some. The table includes 30,000 to 40,000 clones, approximately 87% detected once. As to time point: naive CD8 control sorted from an acute-time-point sample. As regards this clone: The conserved closing phenylalanine or tryptophan is absent in this CDR3, likely reflecting a read error.

The clonotype was recovered from a man aged 30 to 39 with chronic hepatitis C. The source material was naive CD8+ T cells from PBMCs.

In nucleotides, the CDR3 is TGTGCCAGCAGCCAAGTCACCCCCTACGAGCAGTACCTC. Residues: CASSQVTPYEQYL. The rearrangement uses TRBV14 and TRBJ2-7, with unresolved D. Germline lookup yields CDR1 SGHDN and CDR2 FVKESK. Trimming cost V 1 base and J 2 bases, with 6 bases left between them. CDR3 size: 13 residues.